The rows below give T cell receptor beta chains drawn from one sample of a study of CD8+CD57+ T cells in acquired aplastic anemia. MiXCR was run by TCRdb on the reads, yielding one entry per CDR3 protein. The sample has about 200,000 distinct CDR3 sequences; roughly 53% are singletons. Sample: sorted CD4+, CD8+, or CD8+CD57+ T cells (not recorded which) from PBMCs. The receptors come from a human donor with aplastic anemia. Each CDR3 is given with its conserved first and last residue. Each record gives: clone size, D gene, J gene, V gene, CDR3 DNA, CDR3 protein. A D gene is named only where the DNA matches it firmly. Some rows mark clone size as missing; the rest say once, few, many or name a class of expanded clone.

many	NA	TRBJ1-4	TRBV19	TGTGCCAGTAGTCAGGGAAGGAATGAAAAACTGTTTTTT	CASSQGRNEKLFF
many	NA	TRBJ1-5	TRBV2	TGTGCCAGCGCCCCTGAAGCGTATCAGCCCCAGCATTTT	CASAPEAYQPQHF
many	NA	TRBJ1-2	TRBV20-1	TGCAGTGCTTATCAGGGAAGCGGCTACACCTTC	CSAYQGSGYTF
few	TRBD1	TRBJ2-7	TRBV28	TGTGCCAGCAGTTCCACGGGACAGGGGGCGGGTGAGCAGTACTTC	CASSSTGQGAGEQYF
many	NA	TRBJ1-1	TRBV7-2	TGTGCCAGCAGCTTAGTCAGGGGTAGGACTGAAGCTTTCTTT	CASSLVRGRTEAFF
NA	TRBD1	TRBJ1-2	TRBV2	TGTGCCAGCAGTCAGGGGGCAGATGGCTACACCTTC	CASSQGADGYTF
NA	TRBD1	TRBJ1-2	TRBV29-1	TGCAGCGTAGGGACAGGGGCCGGCTATGGCTACACCTTC	CSVGTGAGYGYTF
few	NA	TRBJ2-5	TRBV28	TGTGCCAGCAGTTTAACCCAAGAGACCCAGTACTTC	CASSLTQETQYF
NA	TRBD1	TRBJ1-2	TRBV5-4	TGTGCCAGCAGCTGGGGGGACAGGCACTCTTCCTATGGCTACACCTTC	CASSWGDRHSSYGYTF
many	NA	TRBJ2-2	TRBV24-1	TGTGCCACCAGTGATTCTCGGACGGGGGAGGGGGAGCTGTTTTTT	CATSDSRTGEGELFF
once	NA	TRBJ1-6	TRBV6-4	TGTGCCAGCAGTGAGGTAGCGATGAATTCACCCCTCCACTTT	CASSEVAMNSPLHF
many	TRBD1	TRBJ1-2	TRBV12-3/TRBV12-4	TGTGCCAGCAGACGGGACAGGCGCTATGGCTACACCTTC	CASRRDRRYGYTF
once	TRBD1	TRBJ1-1	TRBV20-1	TGCAGTGCAGCTAAACGGGACAGGGGGAACACTGAAGCTTTCTTT	CSAAKRDRGNTEAFF
NA	TRBD1	TRBJ1-4	TRBV20-1	TGCAGTGCTAGAGATGAAACAGGGGGCAATGAAAAACTGTTTTTT	CSARDETGGNEKLFF
NA	NA	TRBJ1-6	TRBV5-1	TGCGCCAGCAGCCCGAGGACAGCGAATTCTAATTCACCCCTCCACTTT	CASSPRTANSNSPLHF
NA	TRBD1	TRBJ2-7	TRBV10-3	TGTGCCATCAGTGAGTCAGGACAGGGGAACAACGAGCAGTACTTC	CAISESGQGNNEQYF
few	TRBD1	TRBJ1-1	TRBV18	TGTGCCAGCTCACCAGGGACAGAACGAGGGGCTTTCTTT	CASSPGTERGAFF